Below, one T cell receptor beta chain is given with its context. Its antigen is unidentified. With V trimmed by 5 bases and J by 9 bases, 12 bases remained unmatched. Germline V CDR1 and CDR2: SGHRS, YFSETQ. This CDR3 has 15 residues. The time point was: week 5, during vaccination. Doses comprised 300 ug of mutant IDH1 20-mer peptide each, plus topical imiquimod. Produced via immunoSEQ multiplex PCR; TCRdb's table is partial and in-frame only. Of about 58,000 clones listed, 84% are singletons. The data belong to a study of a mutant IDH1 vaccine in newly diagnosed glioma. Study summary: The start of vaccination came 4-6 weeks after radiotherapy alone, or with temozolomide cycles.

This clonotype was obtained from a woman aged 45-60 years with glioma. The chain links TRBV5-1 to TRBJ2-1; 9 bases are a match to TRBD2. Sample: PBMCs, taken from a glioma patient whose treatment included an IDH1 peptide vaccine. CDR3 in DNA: TGCGCCAGCAGAGATCTAGCGGGGAGGGAGGGTGAGCAGTTCTTC. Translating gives CASRDLAGREGEQFF.